Listed here are 14 T cell receptor beta chains from one sample, sequenced in a study of identical twins. TCRdb recomputed calls from the 5' RACE reads with MiXCR, one row per CDR3 protein. Here the sample spans roughly 720,000 distinct CDR3 sequences, 15% to 20% being singletons. These data were likewise used in another study, on T cells expressing NK-cell markers.

The sequencing sample was made of PBMCs. The receptors stem from a woman younger than 35 in good health.

This clonotype has at least ten counts. This rearrangement joins TRBV10-3 to TRBJ2-1, with D uncertain. CDR1 is ENHRY, CDR2 SYGVKD, per germline. The CDR3 sequence is 12 residues long. The V and J ends lost 11 bases and 3 bases respectively, with 11 bases between them. CDR3 sequence reads: CAASADYNEQFF. The CDR3 region has the DNA TGTGCCGCTTCTGCGGACTACAATGAGCAGTTCTTC.

The chain recombines TRBV15 with TRBJ2-1; TRBD1 agrees at 7 bases. Germline lookup yields CDR1 LNHNV and CDR2 YYDKDF (reference sequence). V trimming: 4 bases; J trimming: 1 base; junction bases outside the gene matches: 16. The CDR3 runs 19 residues. CDR3 amino acids: CATSTTGMIRFGSYNEQFF. CDR3 sequence (DNA): TGTGCCACCAGCACGACAGGGATGATCCGTTTCGGGTCCTACAATGAGCAGTTCTTC.

This clonotype has only a few counts. This rearrangement joins TRBV7-2 to TRBJ1-4, with a tentative D call TRBD1 (5 bases). This CDR3 is built from 14 residues. Germline values: CDR1 SGHTA, CDR2 FQGNSA. Trimming stripped 5 bases from V and 4 bases from J, with 11 bases between. In DNA form, the CDR3 reads TGTGCCAGCAGCCCGGGACGCCTTAATGAAAAACTGTTTTTT. Its protein is CASSPGRLNEKLFF.

The chain links TRBV5-6 to TRBJ1-2; D not certain. The CDR3 is 14 amino acids. V was cut by 7 bases and J by 0 bases, with 13 bases left in between. Germline V gives CDR1 SGHDT, CDR2 YYEEEE. The CDR3 nucleotides are TGTGCCAGCGGAATCTCTCCAGCTAACTATGGCTACACCTTC. It specifies CASGISPANYGYTF.

This clonotype appeared a few times. The chain is built from TRBV20-1 and TRBJ1-4; D unclear. The germline gives CDR1 DFQATT, CDR2 SNEGSKA (reference sequence). This CDR3 is built from 13 residues. Trimming removed 6 bases at V and 6 bases at J, with 14 bases between. CDR3 sequence: CSARGPGDEKLFF. In nucleotides, the CDR3 is TGCAGTGCCCGAGGGCCGGGAGATGAAAAACTGTTTTTT.

This clonotype was detected many times. The chain is built from TRBV6-1 and TRBJ2-5; D not certain. Per germline, CDR1 MNHNS and CDR2 SASEGT. V dropped 7 bases and J dropped 3 bases, with 18 bases sitting between them. This CDR3 is 15 amino acids long. The CDR3 spells CASNLYLGAKETQYF. CDR3 bases: TGTGCCAGCAATCTATATTTAGGAGCCAAAGAGACCCAGTACTTC.

The chain employs TRBV20-1 and TRBJ2-3; D is unclear. Germline V lookup: CDR1 DFQATT, CDR2 SNEGSKA (reference sequence). This CDR3 comprises 12 residues. Between the trimmed V and J ends, which lost 6 bases and 5 bases, there was a span of 12 bases. CDR3 DNA sequence: TGCAGTGCGCGCAGCGATCAAGATACGCAGTATTTT. Amino acids: CSARSDQDTQYF.

This clonotype has just a few counts. The gene calls are TRBV20-1 and TRBJ1-2; 8 bases agree with TRBD1. Germline CDR1 is DFQATT and CDR2 is SNEGSKA (reference sequence). Trimming at V came to 3 bases and at J to 5 bases, leaving 8 bases not matched to a gene. This CDR3 region has 14 residues. CDR3 in DNA: TGCAGTGCTAGCGTCCAGGGGGCAGGTTATGGCTACACCTTC. The encoded protein is CSASVQGAGYGYTF.

This chain connects TRBV11-3 to TRBJ2-1; D is uncertain. V gave up 4 bases and J gave up 0 bases, with 7 bases separating them. CDR1 and CDR2 (germline): SGHNT, YENEEA. CDR3 length: 14 residues. As DNA, the CDR3 is TGTGCCAGCAGCTATCGAAGCTCCTACAATGAGCAGTTCTTC. This translates into CASSYRSSYNEQFF.

The chain employs TRBV6-5 and TRBJ2-7; maybe TRBD2 (5 bases). There are 13 residues in the CDR3. Trimming pared 2 bases from V and 1 base from J, leaving 6 bases between. Germline V gene data show CDR1 as MNHEY and CDR2 as SVGAGI. CDR3 sequence (DNA): TGTGCCAGCAGTTACAGGACTTCCTACGAGCAGTACTTC. It translates to CASSYRTSYEQYF.

The chain joins TRBV20-1 to TRBJ2-1; 10 bases align to TRBD2. This CDR3 is 15 amino acids long. V was pared by 0 bases and J by 9 bases, with 8 bases of the junction left unmatched. Germline assignment: CDR1 DFQATT and CDR2 SNEGSKA (reference sequence). The CDR3 bases are TGCAGTGCTAGAGATCGCCTAGCGGGAGAGAGTGAGCAGTTCTTC. It is translated as CSARDRLAGESEQFF.

The chain recombines TRBV29-1 with TRBJ2-7, with 11 bases fitting TRBD1. CDR1 and CDR2 (germline): SQVTM, ANQGSEA. The CDR3 runs 12 residues. After removal of 4 bases from V and 5 bases from J, the junction contained 1 base not matched to a gene. The CDR3 here is CSVGTGGNEQYF. CDR3 DNA sequence: TGCAGCGTTGGGACAGGGGGCAACGAGCAGTACTTC.

The chain links TRBV6-1 to TRBJ1-2; TRBD1 might be the D (5 bases). V was pared by 6 bases and J by 6 bases, with 14 bases between. The CDR3 contains 13 residues. The germline gives CDR1 MNHNS, CDR2 SASEGT. The CDR3 region has the DNA TGTGCCAGCAGGGACACACCTCGGAATGGCTACACCTTC. It is translated as CASRDTPRNGYTF.

This clonotype appeared a few times. The chain carries TRBV7-9 and TRBJ2-3, with D possibly being TRBD1 (5 bases). V was shortened by 5 bases and J by 5 bases, with 8 bases between the two germline ends. Germline CDR1 and CDR2: SEHNR and FQNEAQ (reference sequence). The CDR3 runs 12 residues. In nucleotides, the CDR3 is TGTGCCAGCAGCGACAGACGAGATACGCAGTATTTT. This sequence encodes CASSDRRDTQYF.